The TCR beta chain under discussion was sequenced for a study of response to subunit inactivated influenza vaccine. Study-wide findings and caveats: Authors suggested that a seasonal influenza vaccination recruits few new T cells each time.

The V end was cut by 5 bases, the J end by 0 bases, with 12 bases between. This CDR3 comprises 15 residues. Germline CDR1 SGHRS, CDR2 YFSETQ. Via MiXCR, TCRdb re-called the RT-PCR reads, giving one row per CDR3 protein. The sample has hundreds of thousands of distinct CDR3 sequences, approximately 10% seen once. This clonotype was observed at least ten times. Its antigen is unknown. The chain is built from TRBV5-1 and TRBJ2-1; D gene uncertain. The sample was PBMCs from blood, taken on the day of vaccination. The receptor was isolated from a man aged 50 or older who received an inactivated influenza vaccine. The DNA of the CDR3 is TGCGCCAGCAGTTATGATCGTCGCTCCTACAATGAGCAGTTCTTC. Its translation: CASSYDRRSYNEQFF.